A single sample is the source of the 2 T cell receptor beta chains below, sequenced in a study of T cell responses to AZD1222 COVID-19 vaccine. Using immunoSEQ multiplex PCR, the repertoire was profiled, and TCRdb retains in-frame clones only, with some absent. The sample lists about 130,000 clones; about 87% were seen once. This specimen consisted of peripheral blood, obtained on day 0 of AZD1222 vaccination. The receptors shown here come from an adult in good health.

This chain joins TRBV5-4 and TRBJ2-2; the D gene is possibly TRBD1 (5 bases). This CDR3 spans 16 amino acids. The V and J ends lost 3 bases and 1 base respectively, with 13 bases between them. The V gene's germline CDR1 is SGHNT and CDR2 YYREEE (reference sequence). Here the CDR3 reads CASSSMTERNTGELFF. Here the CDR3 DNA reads TGTGCCAGCAGCTCGATGACAGAAAGGAACACCGGGGAGCTGTTTTTT.

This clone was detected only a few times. CDR3 DNA sequence: TGCAGCGTCGGGAAGGGGACACTGAACACTGAAGCTTTCTTT. It is translated as CSVGKGTLNTEAFF. V usage is TRBV29-1 and J usage is TRBJ1-1, with a possible D match to TRBD1 (6 bases). This CDR3 is 14 amino acids long. With 6 bases removed from V and 0 bases from J, the gap between germline ends came to 14 bases. The germline V gene has CDR1 SQVTM and CDR2 ANQGSEA.